This T cell receptor (beta chain) was identified during a study of cytomegalovirus exposure and HLA in healthy donors. Germline V gene data show CDR1 as MNHNS and CDR2 as SASEGT. The CDR3 sequence is 15 residues long. J gave up 1 base and V 4 bases, and 7 bases lay outside the gene matches. Points from the study as a whole: Most TCR sequences were uncommon, yet certain public TCRs appeared in many donors.

Sequencing was performed with immunoSEQ multiplex PCR; in TCRdb, only in-frame clones are kept and a portion is missing. Of under 150,000 clones detected, 70% to 90% appear once; the ten largest clones hold 1.5% to 2%. Concerning this clone: Its antigen remains unidentified.

Sequenced material: PBMCs. The TCR was taken from a woman aged 18-29 years in good health and CMV-seronegative. V gene TRBV6-1 combines with J gene TRBJ2-7; 7 positions agree with TRBD1. CDR3 sequence reads: CASSVRDSSSYEQYF. As DNA, the CDR3 is TGTGCCAGCAGTGTCCGGGACAGCAGTTCCTACGAGCAGTACTTC.